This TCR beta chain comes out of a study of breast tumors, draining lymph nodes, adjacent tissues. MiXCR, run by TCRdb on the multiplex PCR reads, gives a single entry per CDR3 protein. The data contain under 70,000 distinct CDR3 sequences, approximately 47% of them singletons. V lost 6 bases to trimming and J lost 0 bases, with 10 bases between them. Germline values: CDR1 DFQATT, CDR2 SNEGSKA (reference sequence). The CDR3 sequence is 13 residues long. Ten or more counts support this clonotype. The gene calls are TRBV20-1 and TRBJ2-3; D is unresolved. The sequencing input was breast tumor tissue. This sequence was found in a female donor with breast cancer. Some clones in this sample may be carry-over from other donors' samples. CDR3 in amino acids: CSAPGPSTDTQYF. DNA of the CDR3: TGCAGTGCGCCGGGTCCTAGCACAGATACGCAGTATTTT.